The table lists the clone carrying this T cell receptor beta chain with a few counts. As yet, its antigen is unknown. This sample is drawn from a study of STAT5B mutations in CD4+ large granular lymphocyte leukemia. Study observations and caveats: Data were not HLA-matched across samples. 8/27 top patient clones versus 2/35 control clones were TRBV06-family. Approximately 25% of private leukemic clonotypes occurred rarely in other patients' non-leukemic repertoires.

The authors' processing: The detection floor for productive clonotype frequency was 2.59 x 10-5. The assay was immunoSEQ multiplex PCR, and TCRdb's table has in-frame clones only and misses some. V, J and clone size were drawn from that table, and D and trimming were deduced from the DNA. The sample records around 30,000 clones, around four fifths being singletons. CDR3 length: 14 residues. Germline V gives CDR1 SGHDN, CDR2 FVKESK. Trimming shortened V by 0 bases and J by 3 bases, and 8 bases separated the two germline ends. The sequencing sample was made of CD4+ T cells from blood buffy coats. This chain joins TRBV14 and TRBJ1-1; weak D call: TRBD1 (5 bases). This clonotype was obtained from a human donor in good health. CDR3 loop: CASSQDWGDTEAFF. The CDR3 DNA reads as TGTGCCAGCAGCCAAGACTGGGGGGACACTGAAGCTTTCTTT.